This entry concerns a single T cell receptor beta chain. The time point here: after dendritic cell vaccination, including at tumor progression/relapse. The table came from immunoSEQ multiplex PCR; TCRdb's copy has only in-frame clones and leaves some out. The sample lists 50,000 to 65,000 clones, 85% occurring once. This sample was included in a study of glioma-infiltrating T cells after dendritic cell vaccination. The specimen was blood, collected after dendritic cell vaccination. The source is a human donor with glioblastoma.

CDR3 nucleotides: TGTGCCAGCAGTCCCTCCTGGACAGAGCCTAACTATGGCTACACCTTC. Translating it yields CASSPSWTEPNYGYTF. This chain connects TRBV27 to TRBJ1-2, with D perhaps TRBD1 (6 bases). The CDR3 contains 16 residues. Germline lookup yields CDR1 MNHEY and CDR2 SMNVEV (reference sequence). V was pared by 5 bases and J by 0 bases, with 16 bases between.